A selection of T cell receptor beta chains follows, all from one sample in a study of cytomegalovirus exposure and HLA in healthy donors. The protocol was immunoSEQ multiplex PCR, while the TCRdb copy is restricted to in-frame clones and leaves out a portion. Counted here are 90,000 or so clones, nearly 80% occurring once; the ten biggest clones make up 23%. Sequences were obtained from PBMCs. These TCRs come from a woman in her fifties or sixties in good health and CMV-seropositive. Both conserved end residues are part of each CDR3. The D gene is left open where the match is weak. Size is stated for part of the rows, as once, few or many counts, or as a class when the clone is expanded.

clone_size,j_call,v_call,d_call,cdr3_nt,cdr3_aa
.,TRBJ1-2,TRBV5-1,TRBD1,TGCGCCAGCAGCTTACGTGCAGGGGGCAAGGGCTACACCTTC,CASSLRAGGKGYTF
.,TRBJ2-3,TRBV20-1,.,TGCAGTGCTGAGCCCCCAGATACGCAGTATTTT,CSAEPPDTQYF
.,TRBJ1-6,TRBV7-9,.,TGTGCCAGCAGCTCACCGGGACAAGACTCACCCCTCCACTTT,CASSSPGQDSPLHF
once,TRBJ1-2,TRBV5-1,TRBD1,TGCGCCAGCAGCTTGGACAGGGGGCTTGGCTACACCTTC,CASSLDRGLGYTF
few,TRBJ2-3,TRBV5-1,TRBD2,TGCGCCAGCAGCTTGGTTGGTAGCGGGAGTAGCACAGATACGCAGTATTTT,CASSLVGSGSSTDTQYF
.,TRBJ2-5,TRBV2,TRBD1,TGTGCCAGCAGTGCAAGACAGGGTTGGGGAGATAAAGAGACCCAGTACTTC,CASSARQGWGDKETQYF
.,TRBJ2-4,TRBV10-3,.,TGTGCCAGTTCACCTAGCTACGGATCCAAAAACATTCAGTACTTC,CASSPSYGSKNIQYF
.,TRBJ2-1,TRBV18,.,TGTGCCAGCTCACCACCGAGATACAATGAGCAGTTCTTC,CASSPPRYNEQFF
.,TRBJ1-5,TRBV11-2,.,TGTGCCAGCAGCTCAGGGCCATCCGCCGATCAGCCCCAGCATTTT,CASSSGPSADQPQHF
few,TRBJ2-3,TRBV5-4,.,TGTGCCAGCAGCTTGACCGGGAACACAGATACGCAGTATTTT,CASSLTGNTDTQYF
few,TRBJ2-4,TRBV19,.,TGTGCCAGTAGACCCCCCCCTCGACAGACTCTGGGCTTGAACATTCAGTACTTC,CASRPPPRQTLGLNIQYF
once,TRBJ1-1,TRBV7-8,.,TGTGCCAGCAGTTACGCACAGGGACTAGAAGCTTTCTTT,CASSYAQGLEAFF
.,TRBJ2-5,TRBV11-3,TRBD1,TGTGCCAGCAGCTTATGGCAGGGGGAAGAGACCCAGTACTTC,CASSLWQGEETQYF
.,TRBJ1-1,TRBV6-5,.,TGTGCCAGCAGCAGGACTCCGGACACTGAAGCTTTCTTT,CASSRTPDTEAFF
.,TRBJ2-2,TRBV15,.,TGTGCCACCAGCAGAGAGCCAGACACCGGGGAGCTGTTTTTT,CATSREPDTGELFF
.,TRBJ2-5,TRBV2,.,TGTGCCAGCAGTGTTGGGGACAAAGAGACCCAGTACTTC,CASSVGDKETQYF
.,TRBJ2-5,TRBV12-2,.,TGTGCAAGTCGCTTAGGGGGGCAGGAGACCCAGTACTTC,CASRLGGQETQYF
few,TRBJ2-1,TRBV5-1,TRBD2,TGCGCCAGCATTGCGGGAGGCTCCTACAATGAGCAGTTCTTC,CASIAGGSYNEQFF
.,TRBJ1-1,TRBV2,TRBD1,TGTGCCAGCAGGACAGGGTATGGCACTGAAGCTTTCTTT,CASRTGYGTEAFF
.,TRBJ2-1,TRBV5-1,TRBD1,TGCGCCAGCAGCTACCCTTCGGGACAGGGTTACAATGAGCAGTTCTTC,CASSYPSGQGYNEQFF
.,TRBJ2-1,TRBV6-6,.,TGTGCCAGCAGTTACTTCCCTGGAGCCAATGAGCAGTTCTTC,CASSYFPGANEQFF
.,TRBJ2-3,TRBV19,TRBD2,TGTGCCAGTAGTATAGAAACTAGCGGGGGGGAAGGTACGCAGTATTTT,CASSIETSGGEGTQYF
.,TRBJ2-2,TRBV19,.,TGTGCCAGTAGTATGAGGGCGGACACCGGGGAGCTGTTTTTT,CASSMRADTGELFF
.,TRBJ2-1,TRBV5-4,.,TGTGCCAGCAGCTTGGCAGTTGCCTACAATGAGCAGTTCTTC,CASSLAVAYNEQFF
.,TRBJ2-1,TRBV19,TRBD1,TGTGCCAGTAGTCAGGGGGCGCTGGAGCAGTTCTTC,CASSQGALEQFF
.,TRBJ1-1,TRBV30,.,TGTGCCTGGAGTGTCAGGGCTGGAGCTTTCTTT,CAWSVRAGAFF
.,TRBJ1-5,TRBV19,.,TGTGCCAGTAGTCCTCGGTCGGGACAGCCCCAGCATTTT,CASSPRSGQPQHF
few,TRBJ2-1,TRBV6-5,TRBD2,TGTGCCAGCAGGACAACTAGCGGGAGTTACAATGAGCAGTTCTTC,CASRTTSGSYNEQFF
.,TRBJ1-2,TRBV6-6,.,TGTGCCAGCAGACTCCGCTATGGCTACACCTTC,CASRLRYGYTF
.,TRBJ1-5,TRBV6-1,TRBD1,TGTGCCAGCAGTTCAGGGACAGATTATCAGCCCCAGCATTTT,CASSSGTDYQPQHF
.,TRBJ2-3,TRBV7-9,TRBD2,TGTGCCAGCAGCTTAAGAACGGGAGGCCCCCTACTGAGGCAGTATTTT,CASSLRTGGPLLRQYF
.,TRBJ2-5,TRBV30,TRBD2,TGTGCCTGGAGTGGAAGCGGGGGTGAAGAGACCCAGTACTTC,CAWSGSGGEETQYF
.,TRBJ1-6,TRBV2,.,TGTGCCAGCGGGGGGGGGCCTTATAATTCACCCCTCCACTTT,CASGGGPYNSPLHF
.,TRBJ1-5,TRBV2,TRBD1,TGTGCCAGCAGAACAGGGGGTAGCAATCAGCCCCAGCATTTT,CASRTGGSNQPQHF
.,TRBJ1-2,TRBV5-1,.,TGCGCCAGCAGCAGCCTGACAGGAAACTATGGCTACACCTTC,CASSSLTGNYGYTF
.,TRBJ1-5,TRBV19,TRBD1,TGTGCCAGTAGTATAGGGGACAGGCGTCAGCCCCAGCATTTT,CASSIGDRRQPQHF
.,TRBJ2-1,TRBV5-6,TRBD2,TGTGCCAGCATAATTGGGACTAGCGAGTTCTTC,CASIIGTSEFF
.,TRBJ2-2,TRBV10-1,TRBD1,TGCGCCAGCAGTACTCAATACAGGGGCGCAACCGGGGAGCTGTTTTTT,CASSTQYRGATGELFF
few,TRBJ2-5,TRBV19,.,TGTGCCAGTAGCATACTACCGGGACACTACCAAGAGACCCAGTACTTC,CASSILPGHYQETQYF
.,TRBJ1-5,TRBV19,.,TGTGCCAGTAGTATAGATCGGGTTCAGCCCCAGCATTTT,CASSIDRVQPQHF
.,TRBJ2-1,TRBV6-4,TRBD2,TGTGCCAGCAGTGATAGGGCGGGGGTCGCCTACAATGAGCAGTTCTTC,CASSDRAGVAYNEQFF
.,TRBJ2-2,TRBV6-5,.,TGTGCCAGCAGTTACTCGCCAGGGTTATACACCGGGGAGCTGTTTTTT,CASSYSPGLYTGELFF
.,TRBJ2-2,TRBV7-6,TRBD1,TGTGCCAGCAGCTTAGGAGGACAGGGACTTTCCGGGGAGCTGTTTTTT,CASSLGGQGLSGELFF
once,TRBJ1-5,TRBV6-5,.,TGTGCCAGCAGTTACTCGATGCGTCGCGATCAGCCCCAGCATTTT,CASSYSMRRDQPQHF
few,TRBJ1-1,TRBV18,.,TGTGCCAGCTCACCCCGGGGGGAGAACACTGAAGCTTTCTTT,CASSPRGENTEAFF
medium-sized,TRBJ2-1,TRBV14,.,TGTGCCAGCAGCCAAGGAGGGTCCTACAATGAGCAGTTCTTC,CASSQGGSYNEQFF
once,TRBJ1-2,TRBV5-1,TRBD1,TGCGCCAGCAGCTTTCCGGGACAGGGGCTGCCGAACTATGGCTACACCTTC,CASSFPGQGLPNYGYTF
.,TRBJ1-1,TRBV10-3,TRBD1,TGTGCCACATACGGACAGGGATGGACTGAAGCTTTCTTT,CATYGQGWTEAFF